This T cell receptor beta chain was sequenced during a study of regulatory T cells in long-lasting Graves disease. Time point denoted: persistent/refractory GD, antithyroid drugs over 5 years with positive TRAb. Making the TCR library involved RNA that had been extracted from PBMCs. Roughly 10 milliliters of peripheral blood were taken and placed in EDTA tubes. V shed 4 bases and J shed 8 bases, with 10 bases lying between them. Germline CDR1 and CDR2: SGDLS and YYNGEE. The CDR3 is made up of 13 amino acids. Building of the TCR beta libraries involved iRepertoire HTBI primers and Arm-PCR of CDR3 regions. TCRdb recomputed calls from the multiplex PCR reads with MiXCR, one row per CDR3 protein. The data contain about 470,000 distinct CDR3 sequences, about a fifth of them singletons.

Source: peripheral blood mononuclear cells (PBMCs), taken when the disease was refractory, from a patient treated with antithyroid drugs. The V call is TRBV9, the J call TRBJ1-6; D remains unclear. The TCR was taken from a female donor with Graves disease. The CDR3 nucleotides read TGTGCCAGCAGCCCCCACAGAGATTCACCCCTCCACTTT. Residues: CASSPHRDSPLHF.